This T cell receptor (beta chain) was identified in a study of CD8 T cells in ankylosing spondylitis. Regarding the study as a whole: Within ankylosing spondylitis blood, a TCR beta motif made up of eight highly homologous variants appeared to be characteristic. Disease-linked clones proved CD8+ and comparatively uncommon in peripheral blood.

This clonotype turned up a few times. Its antigen is currently unknown. Generation of TCR beta libraries employed quantitative 5'-RACE incorporating molecular barcodes. Using its own MiXCR run on the 5' RACE reads, TCRdb lists one record per CDR3 protein. This sample has 190,000 or so distinct CDR3 sequences, with more than 10% found just once. Sequencing was carried out using blood, either unsorted or a sorted T cell fraction (not recorded which). The TCR comes from a male donor with ankylosing spondylitis or in good health (not recorded which).

The CDR3 is CASSPGQGDFNEQFF. The CDR3 DNA sequence: TGTGCCAGCAGCCCGGGACAGGGGGATTTCAATGAGCAGTTCTTC. The rearrangement uses TRBV6-2 or TRBV6-3 and TRBJ2-1, with 11 bases that match TRBD1. The trim removed 6 bases at V and 6 bases at J, leaving 7 bases unmatched. CDR1 and CDR2 (germline): MNHEY, SVGEGT. The CDR3 is made up of 15 amino acids.